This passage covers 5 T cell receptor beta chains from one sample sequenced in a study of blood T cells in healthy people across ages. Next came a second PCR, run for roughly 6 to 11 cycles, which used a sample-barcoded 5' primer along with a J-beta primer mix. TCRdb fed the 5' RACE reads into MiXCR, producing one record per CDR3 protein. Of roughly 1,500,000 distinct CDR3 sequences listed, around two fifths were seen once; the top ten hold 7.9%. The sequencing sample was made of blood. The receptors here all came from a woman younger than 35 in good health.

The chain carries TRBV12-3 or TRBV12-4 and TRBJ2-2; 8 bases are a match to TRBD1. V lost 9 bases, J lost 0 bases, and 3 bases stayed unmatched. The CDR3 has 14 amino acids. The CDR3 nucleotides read TGTGCCAGTCGGACAGGGACGAACACCGGGGAGCTGTTTTTT. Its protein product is CASRTGTNTGELFF.

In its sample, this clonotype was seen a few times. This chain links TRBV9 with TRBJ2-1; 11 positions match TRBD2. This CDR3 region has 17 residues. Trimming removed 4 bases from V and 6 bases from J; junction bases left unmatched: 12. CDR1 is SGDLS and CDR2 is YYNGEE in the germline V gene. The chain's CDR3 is CASSPRTSGPRSNEQFF. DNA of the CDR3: TGTGCCAGCAGCCCTCGGACTAGCGGGCCGCGATCCAATGAGCAGTTCTTC.

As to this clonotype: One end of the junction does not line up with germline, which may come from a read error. In DNA form, the CDR3 reads TGTGTCAGCAGCTTAAAACAGACCTACGAGCAGTACTTC. Its translation is CVSSLKQTYEQYF. The chain links TRBV7-2 to TRBJ2-7; D is unresolved. Germline loops: CDR1 SGHTA, CDR2 FQGNSA. This CDR3 is 13 amino acids long.

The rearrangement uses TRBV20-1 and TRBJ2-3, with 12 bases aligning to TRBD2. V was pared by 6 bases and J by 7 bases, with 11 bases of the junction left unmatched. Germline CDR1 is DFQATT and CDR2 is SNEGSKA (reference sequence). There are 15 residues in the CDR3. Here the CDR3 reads CSARQTSGRPNTQYF. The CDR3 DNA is TGCAGTGCCCGACAGACTAGCGGGAGACCAAATACGCAGTATTTT.

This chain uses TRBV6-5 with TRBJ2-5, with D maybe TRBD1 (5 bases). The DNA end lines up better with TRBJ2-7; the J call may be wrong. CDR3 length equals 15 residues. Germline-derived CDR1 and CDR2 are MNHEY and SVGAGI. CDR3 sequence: CASSYSGHREGEQYF. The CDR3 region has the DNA TGTGCCAGCAGTTACAGTGGACACCGCGAAGGCGAGCAGTACTTC.